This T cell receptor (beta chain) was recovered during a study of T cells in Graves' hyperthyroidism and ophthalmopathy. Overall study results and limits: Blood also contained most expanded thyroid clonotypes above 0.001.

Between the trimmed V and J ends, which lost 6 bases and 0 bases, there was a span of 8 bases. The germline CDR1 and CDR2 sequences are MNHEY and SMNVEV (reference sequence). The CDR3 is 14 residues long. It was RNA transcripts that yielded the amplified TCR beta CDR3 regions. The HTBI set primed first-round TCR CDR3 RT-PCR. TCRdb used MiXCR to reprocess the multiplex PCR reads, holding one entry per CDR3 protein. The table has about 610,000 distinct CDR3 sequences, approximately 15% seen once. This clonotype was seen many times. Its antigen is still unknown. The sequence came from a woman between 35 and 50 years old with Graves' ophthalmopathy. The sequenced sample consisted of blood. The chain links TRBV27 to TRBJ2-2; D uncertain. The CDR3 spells CASRAGPNTGELFF. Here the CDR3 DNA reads TGTGCCAGCAGAGCCGGGCCGAACACCGGGGAGCTGTTTTTT.